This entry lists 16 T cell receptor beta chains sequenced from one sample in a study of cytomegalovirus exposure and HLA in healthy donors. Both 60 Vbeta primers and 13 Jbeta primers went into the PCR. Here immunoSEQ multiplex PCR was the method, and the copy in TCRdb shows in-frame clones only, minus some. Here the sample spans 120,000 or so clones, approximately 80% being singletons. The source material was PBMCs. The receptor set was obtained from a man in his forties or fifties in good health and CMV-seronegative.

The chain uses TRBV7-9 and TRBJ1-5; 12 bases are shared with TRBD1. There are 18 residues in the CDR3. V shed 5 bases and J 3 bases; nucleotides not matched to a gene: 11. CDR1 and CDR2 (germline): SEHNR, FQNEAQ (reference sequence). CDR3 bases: TGTGCCAGCAGCAGAGGCCTTGGGACAGGGGGCCACAATCAGCCCCAGCATTTT. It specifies CASSRGLGTGGHNQPQHF. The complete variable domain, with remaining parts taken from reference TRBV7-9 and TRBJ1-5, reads DTGVSQNPRHKITKRGQNVTFRCDPISEHNRLYWYRQTLGQGPEFLTYFQNEAQLEKSRLLSDRFSAERPKGSFSTLEIQRTEQGDSAMYLCASSRGLGTGGHNQPQHFGDGTRLSIL.

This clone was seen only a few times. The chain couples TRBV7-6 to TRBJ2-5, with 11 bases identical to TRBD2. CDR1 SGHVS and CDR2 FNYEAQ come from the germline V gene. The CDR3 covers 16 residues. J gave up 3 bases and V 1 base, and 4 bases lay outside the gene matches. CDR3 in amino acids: CASSLVAGGPEETQYF. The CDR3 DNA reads TGTGCCAGCAGCTTAGTAGCGGGAGGGCCTGAAGAGACCCAGTACTTC.

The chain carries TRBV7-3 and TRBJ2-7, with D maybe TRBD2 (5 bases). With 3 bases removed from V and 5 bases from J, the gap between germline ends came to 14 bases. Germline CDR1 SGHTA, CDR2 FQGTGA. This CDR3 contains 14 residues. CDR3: CASSLPGPGNEQYF. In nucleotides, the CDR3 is TGTGCCAGCAGCTTGCCGGGCCCCGGGAACGAGCAGTACTTC.

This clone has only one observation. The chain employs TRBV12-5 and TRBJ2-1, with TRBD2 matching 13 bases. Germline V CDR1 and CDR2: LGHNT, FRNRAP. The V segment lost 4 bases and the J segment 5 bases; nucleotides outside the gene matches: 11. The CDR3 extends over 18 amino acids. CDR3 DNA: TGTGCTAGTGGTTCCTTACAGGGACTAGCGGGACCAAACAATGAGCAGTTCTTC. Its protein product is CASGSLQGLAGPNNEQFF.

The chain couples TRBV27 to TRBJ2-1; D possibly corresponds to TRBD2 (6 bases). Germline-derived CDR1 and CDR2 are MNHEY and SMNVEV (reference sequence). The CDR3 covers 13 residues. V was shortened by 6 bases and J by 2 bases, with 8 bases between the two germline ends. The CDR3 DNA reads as TGTGCCAGCAGCCGGGGGACCTACAATGAGCAGTTCTTC. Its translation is CASSRGTYNEQFF.

This CDR3 is CASSVTGGQGYGYTF. CDR3 in DNA: TGTGCCAGCAGCGTAACGGGGGGGCAGGGCTATGGCTACACCTTC. The chain has TRBV9 and TRBJ1-2, with D maybe TRBD1 (6 bases). The CDR3 has 15 residues. Trimming stripped 1 base from V and 4 bases from J, with 14 bases between. Per the germline V gene, CDR1 is SGDLS and CDR2 is YYNGEE.

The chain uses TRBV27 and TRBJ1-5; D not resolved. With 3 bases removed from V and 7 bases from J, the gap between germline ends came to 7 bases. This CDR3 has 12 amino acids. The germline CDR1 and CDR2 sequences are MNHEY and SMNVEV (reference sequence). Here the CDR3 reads CASSLRGQPQHF. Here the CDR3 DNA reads TGTGCCAGCAGTTTGCGGGGACAGCCCCAGCATTTT.

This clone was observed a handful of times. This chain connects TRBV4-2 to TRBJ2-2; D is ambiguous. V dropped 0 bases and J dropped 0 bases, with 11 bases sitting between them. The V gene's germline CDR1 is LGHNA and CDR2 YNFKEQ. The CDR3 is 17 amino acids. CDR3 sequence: CASSQDLTVANTGELFF. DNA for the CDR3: TGTGCCAGCAGCCAAGATTTAACGGTTGCGAACACCGGGGAGCTGTTTTTT.

CDR3 protein: CASSLDGTVRNQPQHF. CDR3 coding DNA: TGTGCCAGCAGTTTGGACGGGACAGTGCGCAATCAGCCCCAGCATTTT. This rearrangement joins TRBV27 to TRBJ1-5; TRBD1 matches 7 bases. With 3 bases clipped from V and 2 bases from J, the junction kept 7 bases outside the gene matches. The CDR3 is made up of 16 amino acids. Germline CDR1 reads MNHEY; CDR2 reads SMNVEV (reference sequence).

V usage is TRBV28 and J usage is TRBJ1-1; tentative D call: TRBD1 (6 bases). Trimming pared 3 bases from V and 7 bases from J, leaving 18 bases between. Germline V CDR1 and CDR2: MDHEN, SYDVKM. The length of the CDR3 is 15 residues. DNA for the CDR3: TGTGCCAGCAGTTTTATAACCAGGGGCCGAGATGAAGCTTTCTTT. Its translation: CASSFITRGRDEAFF.

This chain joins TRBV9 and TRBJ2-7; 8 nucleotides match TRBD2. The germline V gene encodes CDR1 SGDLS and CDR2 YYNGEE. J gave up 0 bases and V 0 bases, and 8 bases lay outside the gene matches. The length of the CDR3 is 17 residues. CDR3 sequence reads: CASSVGASGSLSYEQYF. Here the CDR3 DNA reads TGTGCCAGCAGCGTAGGGGCTAGCGGGTCGCTCTCCTACGAGCAGTACTTC.

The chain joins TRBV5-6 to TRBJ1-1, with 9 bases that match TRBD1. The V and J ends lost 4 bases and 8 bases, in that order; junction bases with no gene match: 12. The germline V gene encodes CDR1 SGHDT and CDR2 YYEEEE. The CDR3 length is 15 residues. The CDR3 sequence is CASSQLGQGIEEAFF. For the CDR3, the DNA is TGTGCCAGCAGCCAACTCGGACAGGGGATAGAAGAAGCTTTCTTT.

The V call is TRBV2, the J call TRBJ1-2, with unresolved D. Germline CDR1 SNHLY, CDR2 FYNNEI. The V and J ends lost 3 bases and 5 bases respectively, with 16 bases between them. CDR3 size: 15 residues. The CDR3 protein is CASSDGQATFYGYTF. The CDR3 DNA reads TGTGCCAGCAGTGATGGGCAGGCAACCTTTTATGGCTACACCTTC.

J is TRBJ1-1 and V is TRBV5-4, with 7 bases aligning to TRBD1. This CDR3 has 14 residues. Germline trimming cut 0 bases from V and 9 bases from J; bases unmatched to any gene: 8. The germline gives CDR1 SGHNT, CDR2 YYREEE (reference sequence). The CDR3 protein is CASSLGGWTGKAFF. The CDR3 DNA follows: TGTGCCAGCAGCTTGGGGGGGTGGACAGGCAAAGCTTTCTTT. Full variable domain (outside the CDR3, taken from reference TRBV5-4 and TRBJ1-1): ETGVTQSPTHLIKTRGQQVTLRCSSQSGHNTVSWYQQALGQGPQFIFQYYREEENGRGNFPPRFSGLQFPNYSSELNVNALELDDSALYLCASSLGGWTGKAFFGQGTRLTVV.

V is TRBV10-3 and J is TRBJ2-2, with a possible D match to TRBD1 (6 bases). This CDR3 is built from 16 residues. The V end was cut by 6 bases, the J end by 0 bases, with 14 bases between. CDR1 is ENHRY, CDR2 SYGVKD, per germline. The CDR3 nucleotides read TGTGCCATCAGCCAGGACAGTTTCGCGAACACCGGGGAGCTGTTTTTT. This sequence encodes CAISQDSFANTGELFF.

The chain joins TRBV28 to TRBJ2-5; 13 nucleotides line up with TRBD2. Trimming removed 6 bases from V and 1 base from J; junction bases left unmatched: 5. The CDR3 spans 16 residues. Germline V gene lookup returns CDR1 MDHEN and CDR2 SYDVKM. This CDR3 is CASSWTSGSLQETQYF. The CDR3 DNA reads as TGTGCCAGCAGCTGGACTAGCGGGAGTCTCCAAGAGACCCAGTACTTC. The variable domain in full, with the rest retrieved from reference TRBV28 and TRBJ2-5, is DVKVTQSSRYLVKRTGEKVFLECVQDMDHENMFWYRQDPGLGLRLIYFSYDVKMKEKGDIPEGYSVSREKKERFSLILESASTNQTSMYLCASSWTSGSLQETQYFGPGTRLLVL.